This T cell receptor (beta chain) was sequenced for a study of blood T cell repertoires in COVID-19. Study-level background: T cells, B-cell-depleted T cells, or PBMCs supplied cDNA or gDNA.

Method: immunoSEQ multiplex PCR; TCRdb's copy keeps in-frame clones and lacks some. This table has about 130,000 clones, over 75% appearing once. The CDR3 covers 14 residues. Germline CDR1 reads MNHEY; CDR2 reads SVGAGI. Trimming left V 8 bases short and J 2 bases short, with 13 bases between. This receptor was identified in a woman in her fifties or sixties with acute or convalescent COVID-19. V gene TRBV6-5 combines with J gene TRBJ1-3; D is undetermined. The sequenced sample consisted of peripheral blood. CDR3 nucleotides: TGTGCCAGCCGCCGGTTCGCCCCTGGAAACACCATATATTTT. Translated: CASRRFAPGNTIYF.